Each of the 3 T cell receptor beta chains below was sequenced from the same sample in a study of T-cell reconstitution after alpha-beta-depleted transplantation in children. The TCRbeta library was prepared with unique molecular identifiers. MiXCR, applied by TCRdb to the PCR reads, yields one record per CDR3 protein. Counted here are hundreds of thousands of distinct CDR3 sequences, about an eighth occurring once; the ten biggest clones make up around 2%. The material was PBMCs, mostly from graft donor cells, obtained 360 days after TCRalphabeta/CD19-depleted stem cell transplant. These TCRs come from a male patient between 10 and 17 years old who had a stem cell transplant for acute myeloid leukemia, so the T cells may come from the graft donor.

This clonotype occurred once. It may be a read error: a sequence one base away is much more abundant. This sequence joins TRBV7-8 and TRBJ2-3; 9 nucleotides agree with TRBD2. The CDR3 sequence is 16 residues long. The germline gives CDR1 SGHVS, CDR2 FQNEAQ. In DNA form, the CDR3 reads TGTTCCAGCAGCTTCAGTGGAGCGGGAGGAACAGATACGCAGTATTTT. Translated: CSSSFSGAGGTDTQYF.

This clonotype has at least ten counts. V and J are TRBV3-1 and TRBJ2-3, with TRBD2 matching 9 bases. The CDR3 extends over 16 amino acids. V lost 1 base, J lost 5 bases, and 7 bases stayed unmatched. Germline V lookup: CDR1 LGHDT, CDR2 YNNKEL (reference sequence). The CDR3 here is CASSQGGGGAEDTQYF. The CDR3 DNA follows: TGTGCCAGCAGCCAAGGGGGCGGGGGGGCCGAAGATACGCAGTATTTT.

The rearrangement uses TRBV7-2 and TRBJ2-7; D is unresolved. The CDR3 contains 15 residues. In germline, CDR1 is SGHTA, CDR2 FQGNSA. Trimming removed 4 bases at V and 6 bases at J, with 19 bases between. The CDR3 DNA reads TGTGCCAGCAGCTCCGACTCCCGGCCCAACGTCGAGCAGTACTTC. Translation gives CASSSDSRPNVEQYF.